Shown below are 27 T cell receptor beta chains from a single sample sequenced in a study of blood T cells in healthy people across ages. A second PCR of 7 to 11 cycles used a sample-barcoded 5' primer and a J-beta primer mix. From the 5' RACE reads, TCRdb called clonotypes with MiXCR, one entry per CDR3 protein. Of approximately 1.5 million distinct CDR3 sequences listed, about 31% are singletons. Sequenced input: blood. These receptors all come from a woman aged 30 to 39 in good health.

The chain combines TRBV12-3 or TRBV12-4 with TRBJ2-5; D possibly corresponds to TRBD2 (5 bases). Trimming pared 6 bases from V and 10 bases from J, leaving 12 bases between. There are 11 residues in the CDR3. CDR3 loop: CASSPLRDQYF. For the CDR3, the DNA is TGTGCCAGCAGCCCCCTCCGGGACCAGTACTTC.

A note on this clonotype: At one end, the junction sequence differs from germline, possibly due to a read error. The chain couples TRBV5-6 to TRBJ2-5; D remains ambiguous. The CDR3 has 11 amino acids. Germline CDR1 and CDR2: SGHDT and YYEEEE. CDR3: CACSRQETQYF. The CDR3 DNA reads TGTGCCTGCAGCCGGCAAGAGACCCAGTACTTC.

The V gene is TRBV5-1, the J gene TRBJ1-2; 8 nucleotides line up with TRBD1. Per germline, CDR1 SGHRS and CDR2 YFSETQ. CDR3 length equals 13 residues. V shed 0 bases and J 8 bases; nucleotides not matched to a gene: 3. The DNA of the CDR3 is TGCGCCAGCAGCTTGGGGGGACAGGAAGGCTACACCTTC. Translation gives CASSLGGQEGYTF.

The chain employs TRBV7-9 and TRBJ2-1; 7 bases are a match to TRBD1. Germline V lookup: CDR1 SEHNR, CDR2 FQNEAQ (reference sequence). This CDR3 region has 16 residues. J was trimmed by 3 bases and V by 6 bases; bases with no gene match: 11. CDR3 coding DNA: TGTGCCAGCAGTTGGGGGTCCGGGACAGACTACAATGAGCAGTTCTTC. The encoded protein is CASSWGSGTDYNEQFF.

V and J are TRBV14 and TRBJ2-1; D perhaps matches TRBD1 (6 bases). V lost 4 bases to trimming and J lost 4 bases, with 17 bases between them. CDR1 and CDR2 from the germline V gene are SGHDN and FVKESK. This CDR3 has 16 amino acids. In DNA, the CDR3 is TGTGCCAGCAGCCCTATTGGACAGAGTACTTACAATGAGCAGTTCTTC. This sequence encodes CASSPIGQSTYNEQFF.

This clonotype was seen a few times. This rearrangement joins TRBV7-9 to TRBJ2-1; 11 bases line up with TRBD2. There are 16 residues in the CDR3. The V gene's germline CDR1 is SEHNR and CDR2 FQNEAQ (reference sequence). V lost 5 bases, J lost 0 bases, and 3 bases stayed unmatched. The CDR3 reads CASSRLAGSSYNEQFF. In DNA form, the CDR3 reads TGTGCCAGCAGCAGACTAGCGGGGAGCTCCTACAATGAGCAGTTCTTC.

The gene calls are TRBV20-1 and TRBJ2-4, with 11 bases identical to TRBD1. CDR3 length: 15 amino acids. The germline gives CDR1 DFQATT, CDR2 SNEGSKA (reference sequence). Losses at the gene ends were 4 bases for V and 3 bases for J; bases not matched to a gene: 5. The CDR3 is CSAIGQGAGKNIQYF. The CDR3 region has the DNA TGCAGTGCTATTGGACAGGGGGCTGGCAAAAACATTCAGTACTTC.

As to this clonotype: The CDR3 ends on some other residue instead of the conserved phenylalanine or tryptophan, so this is likely a read error. The chain couples TRBV29-1 to TRBJ2-1; 10 bases map to TRBD2. V was clipped by 0 bases and J by 3 bases; unmatched bases: 5. The CDR3 runs 16 residues. Germline V lookup: CDR1 SQVTM, CDR2 ANQGSEA. The CDR3 reads CSVEEGSGGFYNEQFV. CDR3 nucleotide sequence: TGCAGCGTTGAAGAAGGTAGCGGGGGGTTCTACAATGAGCAGTTCGTC.

The rearrangement links TRBV5-4 to TRBJ2-6; D tentatively fits TRBD1 or TRBD2 (5 bases each). The CDR3 is 14 amino acids. V was cut by 0 bases and J by 9 bases, with 10 bases left in between. Germline lookup yields CDR1 SGHNT and CDR2 YYREEE (reference sequence). CDR3 sequence: CASSLVGTDNVLTF. The CDR3 DNA is TGTGCCAGCAGCTTGGTGGGGACGGACAACGTCCTGACTTTC.

In this sample, this clonotype turned up a few times. The chain is built from TRBV20-1 and TRBJ2-5; 13 nucleotides align to TRBD2. There are 18 residues in the CDR3. CDR1 is DFQATT, CDR2 SNEGSKA, per germline (reference sequence). V lost 4 bases, J lost 4 bases, and 15 bases stayed unmatched. For the CDR3, the DNA is TGCAGTGCTATCCTCCCGGGACTAGCGGGAACCCGGGGAGAGACCCAGTACTTC. Encoded protein: CSAILPGLAGTRGETQYF.

This chain links TRBV29-1 with TRBJ1-2; D is perhaps TRBD1 (5 bases). The germline gives CDR1 SQVTM, CDR2 ANQGSEA. The CDR3 contains 14 residues. V lost 5 bases, J lost 0 bases, and 13 bases lay in between. DNA for the CDR3: TGCAGCGTTCTAACAGGCGATTCTAACTATGGCTACACCTTC. The encoded protein is CSVLTGDSNYGYTF.

The V gene is TRBV7-2, the J gene TRBJ2-7; 9 nucleotides match TRBD2. Trimming at V came to 5 bases and at J to 6 bases, leaving 11 bases not matched to a gene. CDR3 length equals 15 residues. Germline assignment: CDR1 SGHTA and CDR2 FQGNSA. CDR3 sequence (DNA): TGTGCCAGCAGCGCCAAGGGCCTAGCGGGACTCGAGCAGTACTTC. It encodes CASSAKGLAGLEQYF.

This clonotype was seen only a few times. The rearrangement uses TRBV12-3 or TRBV12-4 and TRBJ1-1; unclear D gene. Trimming removed 2 bases at V and 10 bases at J, with 14 bases between. The CDR3 contains 13 residues. This chain's CDR3 is CASSLNIVAGAFF. Here the CDR3 DNA reads TGTGCCAGCAGTTTAAATATAGTGGCAGGAGCTTTCTTT.

With respect to this clonotype: A clone one base away is much larger, so this may be a read error. The chain carries TRBV7-2 and TRBJ1-4, with a possible D match to TRBD1 (6 bases). CDR3 length equals 15 residues. V lost 5 bases, J lost 3 bases, and 13 bases lay in between. Germline CDR1 and CDR2: SGHTA and FQGNSA. In DNA form, the CDR3 reads TGTACCAGCAGCCCGGGGACACACCCTAATGAAAAACTGTTTTTT. Its translation: CTSSPGTHPNEKLFF.

The chain uses TRBV15 and TRBJ2-3; unclear D gene. CDR3 size: 15 residues. The germline CDR1 and CDR2 sequences are LNHNV and YYDKDF (reference sequence). Trimming shortened V by 6 bases and J by 2 bases, and 15 bases separated the two germline ends. This chain's CDR3 is CATSPEYKNTDTQYF. CDR3 DNA sequence: TGTGCCACCAGTCCAGAGTACAAGAACACAGATACGCAGTATTTT.

The rearrangement uses TRBV20-1 and TRBJ2-4; no clear D. This CDR3 region has 11 residues. Germline V CDR1 and CDR2: DFQATT, SNEGSKA (reference sequence). V was clipped by 3 bases and J by 5 bases, with 5 bases between them. CDR3 residues: CSASAQNIQYF. In DNA form, the CDR3 reads TGCAGTGCTAGTGCGCAAAACATTCAGTACTTC.

Points on this clonotype: Being one base from a much bigger clone, this may be a read error. The chain has TRBV3-1 and TRBJ2-3, with TRBD2 identical over 15 bases. The CDR3 is made up of 18 amino acids. The germline V gene has CDR1 LGHDT and CDR2 YNNKEL (reference sequence). The CDR3 is CACRGTSGGYFSTDTQYF. The CDR3 nucleotides read TGTGCCTGCAGGGGGACTAGCGGGGGGTACTTTAGCACAGATACGCAGTATTTT.

This clonotype was seen only a few times. The rearrangement links TRBV20-1 to TRBJ2-7; 11 nucleotides line up with TRBD2. In germline, CDR1 is DFQATT, CDR2 SNEGSKA (reference sequence). The junction had 10 bases not matched to a gene; V was cut back by 6 bases and J by 3 bases. The CDR3 is 15 amino acids. The CDR3 spells CSANSQTSGNYEQYF. The CDR3 coding sequence is TGCAGTGCCAACTCTCAGACTAGCGGGAACTACGAGCAGTACTTC.

This clonotype was seen only once. V and J are TRBV25-1 and TRBJ2-7, with no clear D. V was clipped by 1 base and J by 2 bases, with 9 bases between them. The germline V gene encodes CDR1 MGHDK and CDR2 SYGVNS. The CDR3 has 14 residues. CDR3 DNA sequence: TGTGCCAGCAGTGAATCGGGCCGAACCTACGAGCAGTACTTC. It yields the protein CASSESGRTYEQYF.

This rearrangement joins TRBV6-1 to TRBJ2-7; TRBD1 matches 11 bases. J gave up 2 bases and V 10 bases, and 7 bases lay outside the gene matches. The germline CDR1 and CDR2 sequences are MNHNS and SASEGT. CDR3 length equals 14 residues. In nucleotides, the CDR3 is TGTGCCAACACTGGACAGGGGGCTGCCTACGAGCAGTACTTC. Its translation is CANTGQGAAYEQYF.

Turning to this clonotype: This clone may be a read error of a much larger clone one base away. V is TRBV7-3 and J is TRBJ2-7; 8 bases align to TRBD2. This CDR3 comprises 14 residues. Germline CDR1 is SGHTA and CDR2 is FQGTGA. With 6 bases clipped from V and 0 bases from J, the junction kept 4 bases outside the gene matches. The CDR3: CASSPTSASYEQYF. The CDR3 nucleotides read TGTGCCAGCAGTCCGACTAGCGCCTCCTACGAGCAGTACTTC.

The count of this clonotype is one. This may be a read error, as it is one base from a much larger clone. J is TRBJ2-3 and V is TRBV4-2; D may be TRBD1 (6 bases). The ends were cut back, 4 bases at V and 0 bases at J, with 17 bases in the middle. The length of the CDR3 is 17 residues. Looked up from germline, CDR1 is LGHNA and CDR2 is YNFKEQ. The CDR3 loop reads CASSPVAIGTSTDTQYF. The CDR3 DNA reads as TGTGCCAGCAGCCCTGTGGCCATCGGGACAAGCACAGATACGCAGTATTTT.

The chain recombines TRBV5-4 with TRBJ2-2; TRBD1 matches 7 bases. The V gene's germline CDR1 is SGHNT and CDR2 YYREEE (reference sequence). With 9 bases clipped from V and 3 bases from J, the junction kept 14 bases outside the gene matches. This CDR3 has 16 amino acids. The CDR3 protein is CATQLRTGRYTGELFF. DNA for the CDR3: TGTGCCACCCAGCTTAGGACAGGCAGGTACACCGGGGAGCTGTTTTTT.

This clonotype was found a few times. The genes are TRBV27 and TRBJ2-3; a weak D match, TRBD1 (6 bases). V lost 5 bases to trimming and J lost 6 bases, with 9 bases between them. This CDR3 is 12 amino acids long. CDR1 is MNHEY, CDR2 SMNVEV, per germline (reference sequence). As DNA, the CDR3 is TGTGCCAGCAGTCACCAGGGGGATACGCAGTATTTT. It specifies CASSHQGDTQYF.

V and J are TRBV18 and TRBJ2-7, with D possibly being TRBD1 or TRBD2 (5 bases each). Trimming removed 0 bases at V and 10 bases at J, with 13 bases between. This CDR3 has 13 residues. Germline lookup yields CDR1 KGHSH and CDR2 LQKENI. The CDR3 sequence: CASSPPERGNQYF. In DNA, the CDR3 is TGTGCCAGCTCACCACCGGAGAGGGGTAACCAGTACTTC.

The table lists this clonotype with a few counts. Here the CDR3 DNA reads TGTGCCAGCAGCTTAGAGGTAGCGGGAGCCGGGTTTGTACACGAGCAGTACTTC. This codes for CASSLEVAGAGFVHEQYF. This chain links TRBV13 with TRBJ2-7; TRBD2 agrees at 9 bases. The junction had 15 bases not matched to a gene; V was cut back by 1 base and J by 5 bases. The CDR3 covers 18 residues. Germline CDR1 PRHDT, CDR2 FYEKMQ (reference sequence). Based on the CDR3 plus reference TRBV13 and TRBJ2-7, the full variable domain is AAGVIQSPRHLIKEKRETATLKCYPIPRHDTVYWYQQGPGQDPQFLISFYEKMQSDKGSIPDRFSAQQFSDYHSELNMSSLELGDSALYFCASSLEVAGAGFVHEQYFGPGTRLTVT.

CDR3 coding DNA: TGCAGTGCTAGGAAGACAGGGGTACCGGGCTACACCTTC. Its protein product is CSARKTGVPGYTF. The chain has TRBV20-1 and TRBJ1-2, with 8 bases that match TRBD1. The germline V gene encodes CDR1 DFQATT and CDR2 SNEGSKA (reference sequence). CDR3 length: 13 residues. V gave up 3 bases and J gave up 8 bases; unmatched junction bases: 8.